This T cell receptor beta chain emerged from a study of cytomegalovirus exposure and HLA in healthy donors. This CDR3 is built from 13 residues. Per germline, CDR1 LNHDA and CDR2 SQIVND (reference sequence). Deletions cut 5 bases from V and 6 bases from J, with 10 bases between. PCR amplification relied on 60 Vbeta primers (plus 13 Jbeta primers). The method was immunoSEQ multiplex PCR; TCRdb's version includes in-frame clones alone and lacks a portion of them. This sample has roughly 120,000 clones, with about 70% found just once. Overall study findings and caveats: As a later analysis showed, a missense DCLRE1C variant was linked to trimming of TCR beta V- and J-genes. The authors enumerated roughly 180 TCR beta chains as linked to cytomegalovirus. Most TCR sequences were uncommon, yet certain public TCRs appeared in many donors.

As for this clone: Its antigen is as yet unknown.

The V call is TRBV19, the J call TRBJ2-2; unclear D gene. This receptor was taken from a woman aged 40-49 years in good health and CMV-seropositive. The sequenced sample consisted of PBMCs. CDR3 sequence reads: CASSFSSAGELFF. As DNA, the CDR3 is TGTGCCAGTAGTTTTTCCTCCGCCGGGGAGCTGTTTTTT.